This record looks at one TCR beta chain sequence and its context. Its antigen is not known. The CDR3 totals 18 residues. Germline V gene lookup returns CDR1 SGHRS and CDR2 YFSETQ. With 7 bases removed from V and 0 bases from J, the gap between germline ends came to 20 bases. PCR amplification relied on 60 Vbeta primers (plus 13 Jbeta primers). Produced via immunoSEQ multiplex PCR; TCRdb's table is partial and in-frame only. The table shows 150,000 to 200,000 clones, with 60% to 80% occurring only once. This sample is part of a study of cytomegalovirus exposure and HLA in healthy donors. Looking at the study overall: Within the Caucasian-associated ancestry cluster were around 81% of the approximately 400 genotyped donors. The study's findings and limits: In most subjects, TCR beta sequences reportedly gave accurate predictions of HLA-A and HLA-B alleles. Later on, an analysis tied approximately 17,000 TCR beta sequences to HLA alleles at 0.05 false discovery rate. Fewer N-insertions (relative to the roughly 700-donor mean) were reportedly seen in an Asian-associated ancestry cluster in a later analysis.

The chain recombines TRBV5-1 with TRBJ2-6, with D perhaps matching TRBD2 (5 bases). The sample taken for sequencing was PBMCs. This clonotype was sampled from a man in his forties in good health and CMV-seronegative. Here the CDR3 DNA reads TGCGCCAGCCGTTCGTCCTCGGGGTCTCTCTCTGGGGCCAACGTCCTGACTTTC. Its translation is CASRSSSGSLSGANVLTF.